The T cell receptor (beta chain) described here comes from a study of regulatory T cells in long-lasting Graves disease. The time point: newly diagnosed GD, antithyroid drugs for less than 3 months. PBMC-extracted RNA yielded the TCR library. TCR beta libraries were built with iRepertoire HTBI primers and Arm-PCR of CDR3 regions. In TCRdb, the multiplex PCR reads were re-called with MiXCR into one record per CDR3 protein. Of about 350,000 distinct CDR3 sequences in the sample, about 17% are singletons; the top ten hold around 20%. This clonotype was observed at least ten times. The sample also formed part of further work on T cells in Graves' hyperthyroidism and ophthalmopathy. That paper states: The definition of stable Graves' hyperthyroidism was no ophthalmopathy progression within 18 months.

The source material was peripheral blood mononuclear cells (PBMCs), sampled at new diagnosis, from a patient treated with antithyroid drugs. The TCR was taken from a woman aged 18-29 years with Graves disease.

CDR3 nucleotide sequence: TGTGCCAGCAGCTTATCAGGGGGTGGGACTGAAGCTTTCTTT. Translation: CASSLSGGGTEAFF. This chain uses TRBV7-3 with TRBJ1-1; 7 bases line up with TRBD1. There are 14 residues in the CDR3. V lost 2 bases to trimming and J lost 5 bases; unmatched junction nucleotides: 5. Germline V lookup: CDR1 SGHTA, CDR2 FQGTGA.